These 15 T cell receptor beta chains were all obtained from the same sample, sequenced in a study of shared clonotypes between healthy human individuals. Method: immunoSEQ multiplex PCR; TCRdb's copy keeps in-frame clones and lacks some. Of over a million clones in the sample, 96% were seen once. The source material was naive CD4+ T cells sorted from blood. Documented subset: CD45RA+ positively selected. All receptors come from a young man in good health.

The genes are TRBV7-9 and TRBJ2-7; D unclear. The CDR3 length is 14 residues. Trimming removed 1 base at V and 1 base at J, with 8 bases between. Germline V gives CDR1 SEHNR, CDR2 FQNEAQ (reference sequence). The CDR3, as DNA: TGTGCCAGCAGCTTAGGGGTTAATTCCTACGAGCAGTACTTC. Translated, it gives CASSLGVNSYEQYF.

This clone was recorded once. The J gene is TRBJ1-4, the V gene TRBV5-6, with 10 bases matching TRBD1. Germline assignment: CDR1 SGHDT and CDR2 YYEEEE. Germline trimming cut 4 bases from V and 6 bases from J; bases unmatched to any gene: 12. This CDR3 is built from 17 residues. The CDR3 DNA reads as TGTGCCAGCAGCACGGGACAGGGGAGTGCGCTCGATGAAAAACTGTTTTTT. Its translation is CASSTGQGSALDEKLFF.

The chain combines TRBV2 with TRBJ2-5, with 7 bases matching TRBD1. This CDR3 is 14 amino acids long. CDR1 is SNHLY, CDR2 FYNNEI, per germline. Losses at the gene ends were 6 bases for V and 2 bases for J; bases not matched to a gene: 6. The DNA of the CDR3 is TGTGCCAGCAGACAGGGGCGTACTCAAGAGACCCAGTACTTC. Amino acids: CASRQGRTQETQYF.

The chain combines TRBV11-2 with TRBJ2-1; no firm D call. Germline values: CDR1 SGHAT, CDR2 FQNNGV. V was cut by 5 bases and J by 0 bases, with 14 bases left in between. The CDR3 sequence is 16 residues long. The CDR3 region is CASSALGFSSYNEQFF. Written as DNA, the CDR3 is TGTGCCAGCAGCGCCCTAGGGTTTAGCTCCTACAATGAGCAGTTCTTC.

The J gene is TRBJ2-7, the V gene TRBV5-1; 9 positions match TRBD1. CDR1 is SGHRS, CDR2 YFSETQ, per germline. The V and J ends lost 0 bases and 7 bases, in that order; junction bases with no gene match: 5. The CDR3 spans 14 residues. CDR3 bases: TGCGCCAGCAGCTTGGCCCTGACAGGGGGGGAGCAGTACTTC. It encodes CASSLALTGGEQYF.

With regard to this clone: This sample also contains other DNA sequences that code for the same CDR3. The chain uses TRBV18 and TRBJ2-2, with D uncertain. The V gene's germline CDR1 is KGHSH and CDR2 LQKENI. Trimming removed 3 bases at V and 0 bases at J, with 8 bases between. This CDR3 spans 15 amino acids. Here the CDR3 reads CASSPASSNTGELFF. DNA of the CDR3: TGTGCCAGCTCACCGGCCAGTTCGAACACCGGGGAGCTGTTTTTT.

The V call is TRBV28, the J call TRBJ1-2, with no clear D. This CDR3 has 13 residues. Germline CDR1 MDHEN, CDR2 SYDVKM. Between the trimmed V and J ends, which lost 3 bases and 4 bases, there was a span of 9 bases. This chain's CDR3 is CASSFSAGYGYTF. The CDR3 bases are TGTGCCAGCAGTTTCTCCGCGGGCTATGGCTACACCTTC.

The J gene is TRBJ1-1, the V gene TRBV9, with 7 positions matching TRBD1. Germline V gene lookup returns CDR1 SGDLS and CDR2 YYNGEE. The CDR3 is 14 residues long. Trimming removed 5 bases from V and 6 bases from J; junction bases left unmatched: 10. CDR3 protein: CASSRQGRGAEAFF. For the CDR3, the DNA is TGTGCCAGCAGTAGACAGGGACGGGGAGCTGAAGCTTTCTTT.

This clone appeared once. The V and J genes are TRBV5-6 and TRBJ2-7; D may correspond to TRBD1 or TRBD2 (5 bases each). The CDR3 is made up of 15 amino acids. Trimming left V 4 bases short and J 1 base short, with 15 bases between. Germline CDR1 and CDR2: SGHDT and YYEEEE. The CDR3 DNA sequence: TGTGCCAGCAGCGTCGGGACCTTACTATCCTACGAGCAGTACTTC. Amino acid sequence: CASSVGTLLSYEQYF.

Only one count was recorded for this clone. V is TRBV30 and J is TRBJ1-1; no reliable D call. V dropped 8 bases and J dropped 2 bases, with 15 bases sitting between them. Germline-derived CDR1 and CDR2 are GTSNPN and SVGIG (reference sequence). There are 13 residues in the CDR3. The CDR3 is CARTGSYNTEAFF. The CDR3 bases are TGTGCCCGAACCGGGTCGTACAACACTGAAGCTTTCTTT.

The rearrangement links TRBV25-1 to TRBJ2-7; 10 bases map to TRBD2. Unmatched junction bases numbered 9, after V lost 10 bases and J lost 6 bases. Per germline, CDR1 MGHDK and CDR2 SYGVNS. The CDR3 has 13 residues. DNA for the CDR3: TGTGCCACCTCCGGGACTAGCGCAGGCGAGCAGTACTTC. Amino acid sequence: CATSGTSAGEQYF.

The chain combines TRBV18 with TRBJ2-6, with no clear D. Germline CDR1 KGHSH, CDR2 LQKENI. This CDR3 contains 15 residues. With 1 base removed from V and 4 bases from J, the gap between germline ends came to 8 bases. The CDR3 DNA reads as TGTGCCAGCTCACCACAGGCCGGCGGGGCCAACGTCCTGACTTTC. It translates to CASSPQAGGANVLTF.

In nucleotides, the CDR3 is TGTGCCACCTCAACCCTATGGGAGACTGAAGCTTTCTTT. Residues: CATSTLWETEAFF. The J gene is TRBJ1-1, the V gene TRBV19; D is uncertain. This CDR3 region has 13 residues. The ends were cut back, 10 bases at V and 5 bases at J, with 17 bases in the middle. Germline V gene lookup returns CDR1 LNHDA and CDR2 SQIVND (reference sequence).

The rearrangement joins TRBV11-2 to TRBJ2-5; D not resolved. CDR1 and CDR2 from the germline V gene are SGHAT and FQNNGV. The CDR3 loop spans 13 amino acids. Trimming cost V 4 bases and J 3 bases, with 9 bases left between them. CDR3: CASSYGPEETQYF. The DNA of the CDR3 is TGTGCCAGCAGCTATGGACCAGAAGAGACCCAGTACTTC.

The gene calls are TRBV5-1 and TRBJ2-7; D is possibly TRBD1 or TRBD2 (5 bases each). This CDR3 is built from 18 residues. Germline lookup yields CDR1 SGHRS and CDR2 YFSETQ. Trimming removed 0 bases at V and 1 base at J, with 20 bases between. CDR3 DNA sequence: TGCGCCAGCAGCTTGGGAATTTTACGAGGGACGTCTTCCTACGAGCAGTACTTC. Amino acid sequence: CASSLGILRGTSSYEQYF.